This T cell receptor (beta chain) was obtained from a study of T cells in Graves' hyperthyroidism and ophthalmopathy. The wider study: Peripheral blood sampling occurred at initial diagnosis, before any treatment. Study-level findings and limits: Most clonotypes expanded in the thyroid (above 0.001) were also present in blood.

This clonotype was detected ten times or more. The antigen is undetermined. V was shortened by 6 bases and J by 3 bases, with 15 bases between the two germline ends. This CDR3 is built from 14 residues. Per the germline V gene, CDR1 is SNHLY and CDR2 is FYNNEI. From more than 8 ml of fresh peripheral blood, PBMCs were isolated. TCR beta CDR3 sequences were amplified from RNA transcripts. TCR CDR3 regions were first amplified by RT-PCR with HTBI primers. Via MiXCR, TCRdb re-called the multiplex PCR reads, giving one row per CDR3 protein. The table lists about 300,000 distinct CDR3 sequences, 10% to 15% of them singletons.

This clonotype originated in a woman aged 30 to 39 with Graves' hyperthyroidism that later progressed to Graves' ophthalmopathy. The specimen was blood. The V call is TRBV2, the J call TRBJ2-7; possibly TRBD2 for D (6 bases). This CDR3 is CASRAQGGGYEQYF. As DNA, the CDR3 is TGTGCCAGCAGGGCGCAGGGAGGTGGCTACGAGCAGTACTTC.